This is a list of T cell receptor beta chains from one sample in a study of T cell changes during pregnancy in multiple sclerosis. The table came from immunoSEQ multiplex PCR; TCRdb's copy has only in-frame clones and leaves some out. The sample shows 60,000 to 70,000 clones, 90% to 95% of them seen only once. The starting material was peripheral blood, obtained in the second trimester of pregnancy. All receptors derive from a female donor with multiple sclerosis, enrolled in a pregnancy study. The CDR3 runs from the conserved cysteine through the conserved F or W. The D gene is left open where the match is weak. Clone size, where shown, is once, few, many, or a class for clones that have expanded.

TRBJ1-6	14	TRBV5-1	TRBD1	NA	TGCGCCAGCCGATCCGGACAGGATAATTCACCCCTCCACTTT	CASRSGQDNSPLHF
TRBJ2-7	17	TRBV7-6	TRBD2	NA	TGTGCCAGCAGCTTAGTTAGGGATAGCGGGAGCTCCTACGAGCAGTACTTC	CASSLVRDSGSSYEQYF
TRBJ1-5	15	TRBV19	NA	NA	TGTGCCAGTAGTATACAGGGTGTGGTCAATCAGCCCCAGCATTTT	CASSIQGVVNQPQHF
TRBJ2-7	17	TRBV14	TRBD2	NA	TGTGCCAGCAGCCAAGAAGGACTAGCGGGGGAGGGTTACGAGCAGTACTTC	CASSQEGLAGEGYEQYF
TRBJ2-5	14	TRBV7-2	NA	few	TGTGCCAGCAGCCGAAATCTAGGAGAAGAGACCCAGTACTTC	CASSRNLGEETQYF
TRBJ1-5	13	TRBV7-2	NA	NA	TGTGCCAGCAGCCGACAGGACGATCAGCCCCAGCATTTT	CASSRQDDQPQHF
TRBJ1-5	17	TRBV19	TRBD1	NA	TGTGCCAGCACTACCTACGGGGACAGGGTTAGCAATCAGCCCCAGCATTTT	CASTTYGDRVSNQPQHF
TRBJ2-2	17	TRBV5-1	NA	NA	TGCGCCAGCAGCTTGGGGGGTTTCAGGGGGAACACCGGGGAGCTGTTTTTT	CASSLGGFRGNTGELFF
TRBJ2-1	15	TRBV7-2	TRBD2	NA	TGTGCCAGCAGCTTAAAGGCTAGCGGGGTTAATGAGCAGTTCTTC	CASSLKASGVNEQFF
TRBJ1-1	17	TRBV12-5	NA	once	TGTGCTAGTGGTTCTCTCACAAAACGAGGGATGAACACTGAAGCTTTCTTT	CASGSLTKRGMNTEAFF
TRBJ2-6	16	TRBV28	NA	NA	TGTGCCAGCAGTTTATTACGAGGGTCTGGGGCCAACGTCCTGACTTTC	CASSLLRGSGANVLTF
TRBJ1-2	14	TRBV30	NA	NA	TGTGCCAAAACCCGACAGAAATATAACTATGGCTACACCTTC	CAKTRQKYNYGYTF
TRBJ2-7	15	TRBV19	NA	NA	TGTGCCAGTAGTACAGACAGGAGCCGGGAAATTGGGCAGTACTTC	CASSTDRSREIGQYF
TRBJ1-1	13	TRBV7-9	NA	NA	TGTGCCAGCAGCCAGGTAATGAACACTGAAGCTTTCTTT	CASSQVMNTEAFF
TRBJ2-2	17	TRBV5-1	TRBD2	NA	TGCGCCAGCAGCTTGGAGGCTACTAGCGGAGACACCGGGGAGCTGTTTTTT	CASSLEATSGDTGELFF
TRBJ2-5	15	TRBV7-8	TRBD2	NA	TGTGCCAGCAGCTGGGGGACTAGCGCACAAGAGACCCAGTACTTC	CASSWGTSAQETQYF
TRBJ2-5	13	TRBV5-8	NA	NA	TGTGCCAGCAGCTTGGACAGGCAAGAGACCCAGTACTTC	CASSLDRQETQYF
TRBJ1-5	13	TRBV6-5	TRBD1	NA	TGTGCCAGCAGTTACGACAGGGGTCAGCCCCAGCATTTT	CASSYDRGQPQHF
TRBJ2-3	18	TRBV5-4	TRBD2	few	TGTGCCAGCAGCCCAGGGACTAGCGGGAGAGTGAGCACAGATACGCAGTATTTT	CASSPGTSGRVSTDTQYF
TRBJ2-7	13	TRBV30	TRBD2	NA	TGTGCCTGGAGATTGACTAGCGGGACGGGGCAGTACTTC	CAWRLTSGTGQYF
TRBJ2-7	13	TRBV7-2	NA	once	TGTGCCAGCAGCACACAGGGACGATGGGAGCAGTACTTC	CASSTQGRWEQYF
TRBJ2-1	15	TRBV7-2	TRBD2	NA	TGTGCCAGCAGCTTAGCTAGCGGGGCATACAATGAGCAGTTCTTC	CASSLASGAYNEQFF
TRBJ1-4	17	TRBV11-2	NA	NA	TGTGCCAGCAGCCAACTCGGAAGGGGAAAAGCTAATGAAAAACTGTTTTTT	CASSQLGRGKANEKLFF
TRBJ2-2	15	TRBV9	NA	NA	TGTGCCAGCAACGTGGGGGGGGCGCTTACCGGGGAGCTGTTTTTT	CASNVGGALTGELFF
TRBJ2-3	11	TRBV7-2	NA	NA	TGTGCCAGCAGCTCCAAAGATACGCAGTATTTT	CASSSKDTQYF
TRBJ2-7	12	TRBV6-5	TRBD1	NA	TGTGCCAGCAGTTGGGGACAGTACGAGCAGTACTTC	CASSWGQYEQYF
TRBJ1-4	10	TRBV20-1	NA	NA	TGCAGTGCTAGCAAAGAAAAACTGTTTTTT	CSASKEKLFF
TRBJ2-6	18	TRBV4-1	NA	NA	TGCGCCAGCAGCCAAGAGCAGGGGGGCTGGTCTGGGGCCAACGTCCTGACTTTC	CASSQEQGGWSGANVLTF
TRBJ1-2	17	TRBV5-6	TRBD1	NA	TGTGCCAGCAACTCCCTCGCCGCAGGGGGAGCTAACTATGGCTACACCTTC	CASNSLAAGGANYGYTF
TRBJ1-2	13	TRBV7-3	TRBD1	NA	TGTGCCAGCAGCCCAGGACAGGGCCGGGACTACACCTTC	CASSPGQGRDYTF
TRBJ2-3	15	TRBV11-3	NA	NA	TGTGCCAGCAGCTTACGCGGGGGCCACACAGATACGCAGTATTTT	CASSLRGGHTDTQYF
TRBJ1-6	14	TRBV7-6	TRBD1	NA	TGTGCCAGCAGCTTAGGGGACAGCAATTCACCCCTCCACTTT	CASSLGDSNSPLHF
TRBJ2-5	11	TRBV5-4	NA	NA	TGTGCCAGCAGCTCAGGGGAGACCCAGTACTTC	CASSSGETQYF
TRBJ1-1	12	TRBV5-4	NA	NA	TGTGCCAGCAGCATAGGGGGTACTGAAGCTTTCTTT	CASSIGGTEAFF
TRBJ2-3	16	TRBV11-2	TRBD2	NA	TGTGCCAGCAGCTTTCGGGCTAGCGGGAGAGGAGATACGCAGTATTTT	CASSFRASGRGDTQYF
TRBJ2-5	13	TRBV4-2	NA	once	TGTGCCAGCAGCCAAGATCGGCAAGAGACCCAGTACTTC	CASSQDRQETQYF
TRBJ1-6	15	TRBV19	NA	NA	TGTGCCAGTAATACACAGGGAAGGTTCAATTCACCCCTCCACTTT	CASNTQGRFNSPLHF
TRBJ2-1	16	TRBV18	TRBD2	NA	TGTGCCAGCTCACCGAAGACTAGCTCCTACTACAATGAGCAGTTCTTC	CASSPKTSSYYNEQFF
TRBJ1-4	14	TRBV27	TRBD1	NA	TGTGCCAGCAGTTTCCGGGACAGTAATGAAAAACTGTTTTTT	CASSFRDSNEKLFF
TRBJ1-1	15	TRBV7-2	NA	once	TGTGCCAGCAGCTTAGTGGGCGGGGGGAACACTGAAGCTTTCTTT	CASSLVGGGNTEAFF